This TCR beta chain was recovered during a study of blood T cells in healthy people across ages. Study findings and constraints: In these data, TCR beta diversity tracked strongly with naive T cell percentage.

CDR3 length: 14 residues. Trimming stripped 2 bases from V and 1 base from J, with 9 bases between. Together with a sample-barcoded 5' primer, a J-beta primer mix was included in a second PCR lasting about 6 to 12 cycles. One entry per CDR3 protein, called by TCRdb with MiXCR from the 5' RACE reads. This sample has 910,000 or so distinct CDR3 sequences, with roughly 50% found just once. Comments on this clonotype: Its antigen is still unknown.

The source of this sequence is a woman aged 55-75 years in good health. The rearrangement joins TRBV12-3 or TRBV12-4 to TRBJ2-7; tentative D call: TRBD2 (5 bases). Material: blood. The DNA of the CDR3 is TGTGCCAGCAGTTTATCTAGCCTTTCCTACGAGCAGTACTTC. It encodes CASSLSSLSYEQYF.